The rows below give T cell receptor beta chains drawn from one sample of a study of identical twins. Each CDR3 protein is one row after TCRdb ran MiXCR on the 5' RACE reads. The table lists 640,000 or so distinct CDR3 sequences, around 6.1% of them singletons. Sequencing was performed on naive T cells sorted from blood. All receptors derive from a young man in good health. CDR3s include the opening cysteine and the closing phenylalanine or tryptophan. The D gene is left open where the match is weak. The listing skips clone size in some rows; elsewhere it reads once, few, many or a size class.

many	TRBJ2-3	TRBV3-1	-	TGTGCCAGCAGCCATCGAGATACGCAGTATTTT	CASSHRDTQYF
-	TRBJ1-1	TRBV25-1	-	TGTGCCAGCAGTGATGCCGGGGCTAGGGGCACTGAAGCTTTCTTT	CASSDAGARGTEAFF
many	TRBJ2-1	TRBV29-1	-	TGCAGCGTTCATGGTGGGGGGAATGAGCAGTTCTTC	CSVHGGGNEQFF
-	TRBJ2-7	TRBV6-1	-	TGTGCCAGCAGTGAACTTCAAGGGGAACCGTACTTC	CASSELQGEPYF
many	TRBJ1-5	TRBV24-1	TRBD1	TGTGCCACAGCACCCGACAGGGGTGTCGATCAGCCCCAGCATTTT	CATAPDRGVDQPQHF
few	TRBJ2-4	TRBV21-1	-	TGTGCCAGCACCATTAGCCGGACAGGGTTTTTTCAGTACTTC	CASTISRTGFFQYF
many	TRBJ1-1	TRBV6-5	-	TGTGCCAGCAGTTATTCGGCAGGAGTGAACACTGAAGCTTTCTTT	CASSYSAGVNTEAFF
-	TRBJ2-3	TRBV11-2	TRBD2	TGTGCCAGCAGCTTGACTAGCGGAGGGGACCTCACAGATACGCAGTATTTT	CASSLTSGGDLTDTQYF
many	TRBJ1-1	TRBV7-8	TRBD1	TGTGCCAGCAGACCGGGACAGGGGGACTCTGAAGCTTTCTTT	CASRPGQGDSEAFF
-	TRBJ2-5	TRBV20-1	TRBD1	TGCAGTGCCATGGGAGGACAGGGCTATGGTTCGGAGACCCAGTACTTC	CSAMGGQGYGSETQYF
many	TRBJ2-1	TRBV7-9	-	TGTGCCAGCAGTATAGAAGTCTTCGAGCAGTTCTTC	CASSIEVFEQFF
few	TRBJ2-7	TRBV28	TRBD2	TGTGCCAGCAGTTTACCCCGGGGACTAGCGGGAGTTGGGCACGAGCAGTACTTC	CASSLPRGLAGVGHEQYF
many	TRBJ2-2	TRBV5-1	TRBD2	TGCGCCAGCAGCCCGGGACTAGCGGGAGGCCGCGGGGAGCTGTTTTTT	CASSPGLAGGRGELFF
few	TRBJ2-2	TRBV7-9	-	TGTGCCAGCAGCTTCTTCAGGGGCCAGGACGGGGAGCTGTTTTTT	CASSFFRGQDGELFF
many	TRBJ2-3	TRBV6-5	TRBD2	TGTGCCAGCAGTTACGGCGGGGGGCAGGCAGATACGCAGTATTTT	CASSYGGGQADTQYF
few	TRBJ2-3	TRBV28	-	TGTGCCAGCAGGGCAGAACGGGGCACAGATACGCAGTATTTT	CASRAERGTDTQYF
-	TRBJ2-1	TRBV4-1	-	TGCGCCAGCAGCCAAGTCGTACTGGCGAGTAACAATGAGCAGTTCTTC	CASSQVVLASNNEQFF
-	TRBJ1-4	TRBV15	-	TGTGCCACCAGAAGTAGTGGCTCCAATGAAAAACTGTTTTTT	CATRSSGSNEKLFF
many	TRBJ1-1	TRBV9	-	TGTGCCAGCAGCGCGGGGGGGGGGAACACTGAAGCTTTCTTT	CASSAGGGNTEAFF
-	TRBJ2-7	TRBV7-2	-	TGTGCCAGCAGCCCTCTAGCGACAAACGAGCAGTACTTC	CASSPLATNEQYF
many	TRBJ2-5	TRBV27	TRBD1	TGTGCCAGCAGGCTCAGGGGGTTGGAGACCCAGTACTTC	CASRLRGLETQYF
many	TRBJ2-1	TRBV5-1	-	TGCGCCAGCAGCTTGGATGGGTTTGGTGAGCAGTTCTTC	CASSLDGFGEQFF
-	TRBJ2-2	TRBV11-3	-	TGTGCCAGCAGCCGGCAGGGAACCCCAGCCGGGGAGCTGTTTTTT	CASSRQGTPAGELFF
few	TRBJ2-1	TRBV5-4	TRBD2	TGTGCCAGCAGCTTTGGACTAGCGGAGGTACTTAATGAGCAGTTCTTC	CASSFGLAEVLNEQFF
many	TRBJ2-4	TRBV3-1	TRBD2	TGTGCCAGCAGCCAAGCTGCACGTCTAGCGGGAGTGGGGAAAAACATTCAGTACTTC	CASSQAARLAGVGKNIQYF
-	TRBJ1-2	TRBV5-5	TRBD1	TGTGCCAGCAGCTCGAGACCCGGGACAGCTAACTATGGCTACACCTTC	CASSSRPGTANYGYTF
many	TRBJ2-1	TRBV7-8	TRBD2	TGTGCCAGCAGCTCCCAAGGGACTAGCGGAAACAATGAGCAGTTCTTC	CASSSQGTSGNNEQFF
many	TRBJ2-3	TRBV5-1	-	TGCGCCAGCAGCTGGGGAGGCGGGATTACCACAGATACGCAGTATTTT	CASSWGGGITTDTQYF
-	TRBJ2-1	TRBV4-1	TRBD2	TGCGCCAGCAGCCCGCCCGGGGCGGGAGCTGATTATGAGCAGTTCTTC	CASSPPGAGADYEQFF
many	TRBJ2-5	TRBV6-5	TRBD1	TGTGCCAGCAGTTACGCGGACAGGGTCCGAGAGACCCAGTACTTC	CASSYADRVRETQYF
many	TRBJ2-2	TRBV12-3/TRBV12-4	TRBD2	TGTGCCAGCAGTTTTGGCGGGAGAACAACCGGGGAGCTGTTTTTT	CASSFGGRTTGELFF
-	TRBJ2-5	TRBV18	-	TGTGCCAGCTCACCAAGATCCCATTTGAACCAAGAGACCCAGTACTTC	CASSPRSHLNQETQYF
-	TRBJ2-2	TRBV11-2	-	TGTGCCAGCAGCTTAGTTTTAAGCCCGGGACTCAGAACCGGGGAGCTGTTTTTT	CASSLVLSPGLRTGELFF
-	TRBJ2-7	TRBV12-5	-	TGTGCTAGTGGTTTGGTAGGGGGCTACGAGCAGTACTTC	CASGLVGGYEQYF
-	TRBJ2-1	TRBV20-1	-	TGCAGTGCTAGTGCCGACTACCTGGGGAATGAGCAGTTCTTC	CSASADYLGNEQFF
many	TRBJ2-1	TRBV29-1	-	TGCAGCGTAACTGCGGCCTACAATGAGCAGTTCTTC	CSVTAAYNEQFF
many	TRBJ1-6	TRBV20-1	-	TGCAGTGCTAGACGGGACGGCCTGAGGGATTCACCCCTCCACTTT	CSARRDGLRDSPLHF
many	TRBJ2-7	TRBV5-1	TRBD1	TGCGCCAGCAGCTTAGAATCCGGACAGGGGAACTACGAGCAGTACTTC	CASSLESGQGNYEQYF
many	TRBJ2-3	TRBV29-1	-	TGCAGCGTTGAAGAGAACAGGGCTAGCACAGATACGCAGTATTTT	CSVEENRASTDTQYF
many	TRBJ2-4	TRBV20-1	-	TGCAGTGCCCCCCGATCAGGGACACAAAACATTCAGTACTTC	CSAPRSGTQNIQYF
many	TRBJ2-5	TRBV2	-	TGTGCCAGCAACAGCCGCCGGGAGACCCAGTACTTC	CASNSRRETQYF